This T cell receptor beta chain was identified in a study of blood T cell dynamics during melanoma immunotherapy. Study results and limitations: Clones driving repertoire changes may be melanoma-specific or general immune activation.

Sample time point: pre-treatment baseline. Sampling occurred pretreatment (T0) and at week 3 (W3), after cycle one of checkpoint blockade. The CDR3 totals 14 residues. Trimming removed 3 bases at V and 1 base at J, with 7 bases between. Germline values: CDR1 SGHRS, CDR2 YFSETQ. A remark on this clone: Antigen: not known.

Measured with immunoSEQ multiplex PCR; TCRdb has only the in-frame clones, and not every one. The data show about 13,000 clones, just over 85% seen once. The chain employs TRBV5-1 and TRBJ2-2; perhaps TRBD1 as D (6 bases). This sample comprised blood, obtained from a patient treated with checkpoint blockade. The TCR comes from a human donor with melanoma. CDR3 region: CASSSQGNTGELFF. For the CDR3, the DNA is TGCGCCAGCAGCTCACAGGGGAACACCGGGGAGCTGTTTTTT.